This T cell receptor (beta chain) was documented in a study of vaccination and CD4 T cells after COVID-19. General study findings and limits: Looking at convalescent patients, a median roughly 83% of reactive clones were present only post-vaccination.

Scientists ran DNA taken from cultured CD4+ T cells through the Oncomine TCR Beta short-read assay for sequencing. TCRdb re-called the PCR reads through MiXCR, storing one row per CDR3 protein. The sample consists of nearly 15,000 distinct CDR3 sequences, around half of them appearing once. The treatment is: approximately nine-day PBMC culture with coronavirus spike peptide pools or control peptides (ViraFEST assay). Note on this clonotype: What it recognizes is unknown.

The length of the CDR3 is 15 residues. Trimming cost V 5 bases and J 1 base, with 14 bases left between them. Germline lookup yields CDR1 SGHTA and CDR2 FQGNSA. The TCR sequence derives from a human donor who had recovered from COVID-19. V gene TRBV7-2 combines with J gene TRBJ1-1; no clear D. Sequencing was done on a sample of CD4+ T cells from blood, cultured in vitro. The DNA for the CDR3 is TGTGCCAGCAGCCCTCGCACAGTGACGAACACTGAAGCTTTCTTT. It codes for CASSPRTVTNTEAFF. Full variable domain (rest looked up from reference TRBV7-2 and TRBJ1-1): GAGVSQSPSNKVTEKGKDVELRCDPISGHTALYWYRQSLGQGLEFLIYFQGNSAPDKSGLPSDRFSAERTGGSVSTLTIQRTQQEDSAVYLCASSPRTVTNTEAFFGQGTRLTVV.